This entry is about one T cell receptor beta chain. There is no known antigen for this receptor. The record has no base qualities; no much larger clone is one base away. The data are from a study of blood T cell repertoires in COVID-19 (dated by TCRdb to about 2020). The study in broad terms: Samples covering the acute and convalescent phases of COVID-19 were provided by collaborators in the United States, Italy and Spain. The material from the prospective study consisted of cDNA or gDNA derived from T cells, B-cell-depleted T cells, or PBMCs. The repertoires were made available in a free public database intended to serve as a resource for research on the immune response to SARS-CoV-2. Deeply sampled blood TCRbeta repertoires from subjects exposed to, actively infected with, or recovered from COVID-19 were included in the dataset. A de-identified subject ID, COVID-19 status, age in years and sex were almost always included in the sample metadata. HLA class I and class II types, where available, came from metadata supplied by the sample provider rather than from assay-based typing. The samples were drawn from two sources: the first 160 participants of the ongoing ImmuneRACE study, and some 1,300 subjects contributed by 6 global collaborators.

TCRbeta CDR3 regions were amplified from genomic DNA using the immunoSEQ Assay, a bias-controlled multiplex PCR. As for the authors' bioinformatics: The number of nucleated cells in each sample was estimated by amplification of reference gene primers within the assay. Sequence reads were collapsed and filtered to measure the absolute abundance of every unique TCRbeta CDR3 rearrangement. For each sample, productive Simpson clonality was calculated by taking the square root of Simpson's diversity index across productive rearrangements. This is the immuneACCESS table as TCRdb keeps it, with only in-frame sequences that have V and J called. A part of the clones is gone; compared with another copy, unresolved V genes explain less than half, and the rest is unexplained. V, J and clone size are those of that table, while D and trimming were read from the DNA. Recorded for this sample are some 100,000 clones; just over 85% of them occurred a single time. Together, the top ten hold roughly 2.7% of the sample.

Enrolling through a virtual design, the prospective study's participants ranged in age from roughly 18 to 90 years and lived across roughly 24 United States geographic areas. To assign participants to cohorts, the prospective study relied on clinical history that participants themselves reported in a screening survey and a study questionnaire. For ImmuneRACE Cohort 3, a participant was defined as recovered based on two consecutive negative NP/OP PCR tests, clearance by a healthcare professional, or resolution of symptoms. Mobile phlebotomists in the prospective study collected whole blood, serum and a nasopharyngeal or oropharyngeal swab from every participant. Prospective study participants could optionally give additional blood draws and questionnaires over a roughly 2-month period. Before DNA extraction, prospective study blood samples were shipped either frozen or at room temperature. The investigation overall reported the following: Clinical and demographic metadata were provided uncurated, with the amount varying by source and participant.

CDR1 and CDR2, per the germline V gene, are WSHSY and SAAADI. V is cut back by 2 bases and J by 12 bases, with 7 bases in the junction unmatched. The CDR3 spans 13 residues, from the cysteine through the phenylalanine. The CDR3 DNA has 39 bases and is translated from base 1. The sample taken for sequencing was PBMCs or T cells enriched from blood (not recorded which). The V gene is TRBV10-2 and the J gene is TRBJ2-1; TRBD2 fits 7 bases in the junction. The receptor was derived from a woman in her fifties or sixties who had recovered from COVID-19. The CDR3 amino acid sequence is: CASSERTRAGQFF. The nucleotides read TGCGCCAGCAGTGAGAGGACTAGAGCAGGGCAGTTCTTC.